This T cell receptor (beta chain) was recorded in a study of patients and donors after allogeneic stem cell transplantation (dated by TCRdb to about 2020). Its CDR3 holds 15 amino acids, cysteine through phenylalanine. The sequence is cut down to CDR3 DNA, 45 bases in frame from base 1. Reading the germline V gene gives CDR1 MGHRA and CDR2 YSYEKL. Trimming takes 2 bases off V and 7 bases off J; junction bases not matched to a gene: 9. Points on this clonotype: There is no known antigen for this receptor. No qualities accompany the bases; no much larger clone lies one base away.

The protocol used for the library was RT-PCR. Sequencing instrument: NextSeq 550. TCRdb itself trimmed the public reads at Q25 with fastp, ran MiXCR and retained productive beta chains. Rows with one shared CDR3 protein collapse into an entry with the most common genes and DNA. The sample table holds 87,000 or so distinct CDR3 sequences, of which 4.5% to 5% were seen once. The ten top clones hold about 2.8% of the sample. The sequenced material came from blood, either unsorted or a sorted T cell fraction (not recorded which). Recombination linked TRBV4-1 to TRBJ1-2, with 8 bases in between that match TRBD1. The source of this sequence is a human donor who was either an allogeneic HSCT recipient or a stem cell or donor lymphocyte infusion donor (not recorded which). It is not recorded whose cells these are; they may come from a transplant donor. The CDR3 loop reads CASSQNTRTGIGYTF. The base sequence is TGCGCCAGCAGCCAAAATACCCGGACAGGGATTGGCTACACCTTC.